The following is a T cell receptor (beta chain) sequence with its context. The V gene lost 5 bases and the J gene lost 7 bases, with 12 bases spanning the gap. The CDR3 extends over 14 amino acids. CDR1 and CDR2 from the germline V gene are LNHDA and SQIVND (reference sequence). In the authors' methods: Estimation of nucleated cell counts was performed using reference gene primer amplification. Profiling relied on immunoSEQ multiplex PCR, and the TCRdb table lists in-frame clones only, not all of them. V and J calls and clone size are those listed in that table; D and trimming were worked out from the DNA. The sample lists more than 350,000 clones, about 90% seen once, with about 10% in the top ten. The source of the sample is a study of blood T cell repertoires in COVID-19. On the study more broadly: PBMCs, B-cell-depleted T cells, or T cells were the source of the cDNA or gDNA that made up the material.

Material for sequencing was peripheral blood. This TCR derives from a woman in her 30s with COVID-19, enrolled during active disease. The V call is TRBV19, the J call TRBJ1-6, with a tentative D call TRBD1 (5 bases). The CDR3 region is CASSGETVNSPLHF. The CDR3 nucleotides are TGTGCCAGTAGTGGAGAGACAGTAAATTCACCCCTCCACTTT.